What follows describes a single T cell receptor (beta chain). Trimming stripped 1 base from V and 2 bases from J, with 7 bases between. Germline V gene sequence: CDR1 LNHDA, CDR2 SQIVND (reference sequence). There are 14 residues in the CDR3. This sample is drawn from a study of T cell responses to AZD1222 COVID-19 vaccine. Repertoires were generated with immunoSEQ multiplex PCR, while TCRdb's copy carries only in-frame clones and drops some. The sample lists about 150,000 clones, 88% occurring once. The chain has TRBV19 and TRBJ2-3, with TRBD2 as a possible D gene (5 bases). This material consisted of peripheral blood, taken on day 0 of MenACWY control vaccination. This receptor was identified in an adult in good health. The CDR3: CASSIGLSTDTQYF. CDR3 nucleotides: TGTGCCAGTAGTATAGGACTATCCACAGATACGCAGTATTTT.